This T cell receptor beta chain is from a study of blood T cell repertoires in COVID-19. Study-level information: The analysed material was cDNA or gDNA that came from T cells, B-cell-depleted T cells, or PBMCs.

The data were produced by immunoSEQ multiplex PCR, yet TCRdb's version contains in-frame clones alone and is incomplete. The sample consists of around 200,000 clones, around 79% of them appearing once. The CDR3 is 14 amino acids. J lost 5 bases, V lost 6 bases, and 4 bases had no gene match. Germline V CDR1 and CDR2: MNHNS, SASEGT. This receptor was obtained from a woman aged 40-49 years with COVID-19, enrolled during active disease. The chain carries TRBV6-1 and TRBJ1-5; 10 bases align to TRBD1. The specimen was peripheral blood. The CDR3 DNA is TGTGCCAGCAGACCGACAGGGGGCTATCAGCCCCAGCATTTT. The encoded protein is CASRPTGGYQPQHF.